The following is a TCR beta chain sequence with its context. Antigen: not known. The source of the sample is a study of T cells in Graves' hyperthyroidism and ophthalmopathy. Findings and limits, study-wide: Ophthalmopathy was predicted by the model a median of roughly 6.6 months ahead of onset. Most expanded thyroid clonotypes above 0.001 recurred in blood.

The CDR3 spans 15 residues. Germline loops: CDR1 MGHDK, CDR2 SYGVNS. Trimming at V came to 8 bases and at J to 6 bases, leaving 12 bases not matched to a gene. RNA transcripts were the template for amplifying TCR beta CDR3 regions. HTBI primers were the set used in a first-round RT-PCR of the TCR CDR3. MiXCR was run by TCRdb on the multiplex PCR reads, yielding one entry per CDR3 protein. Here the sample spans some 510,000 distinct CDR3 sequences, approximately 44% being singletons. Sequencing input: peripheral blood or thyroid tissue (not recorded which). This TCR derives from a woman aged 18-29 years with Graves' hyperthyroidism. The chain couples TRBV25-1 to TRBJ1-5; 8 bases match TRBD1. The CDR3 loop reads CASSEDREPAQPQHF. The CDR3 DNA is TGTGCCAGCTCGGAGGACAGGGAGCCGGCTCAGCCCCAGCATTTT.